This is a list of T cell receptor beta chains from one sample in a study of CD8 T cells in ankylosing spondylitis. TCRdb redid the calling of the 5' RACE reads with MiXCR, one entry per CDR3 protein. The repertoire includes a few hundred thousand distinct CDR3 sequences, around 20% of them detected once, and around 13% sits in the top ten. The sample consisted of blood, either unsorted or a sorted T cell fraction (not recorded which). All receptors derive from a male donor with ankylosing spondylitis or in good health (not recorded which). Both conserved end residues are part of each CDR3.

CASSGWTAYNEQFF	TRBV6-1	TRBJ2-1
CASSHPPVNEQFF	TRBV12-3/TRBV12-4	TRBJ2-1
CSARDETSSYEQYF	TRBV20-1	TRBJ2-7
CSAEDPSNQPQHF	TRBV20-1	TRBJ1-5
CASSPRIGGGANEQFF	TRBV5-1	TRBJ2-1
CASSLPGRSYEQYF	TRBV27	TRBJ2-7
CSARDGTSGYEQYF	TRBV20-1	TRBJ2-7
CASSWGSYNEQFF	TRBV12-3/TRBV12-4	TRBJ2-1
CASSHTGTGTYEQYF	TRBV3-1	TRBJ2-7
CASSAGLEESTEAFF	TRBV4-2	TRBJ1-1
CSARSLAGSTDTQYF	TRBV20-1	TRBJ2-3
CSAPGPDGAYNEQFF	TRBV20-1	TRBJ2-1
CASSFTDRPLSSYEQYF	TRBV7-9	TRBJ2-7
CATTPGQGGTGELFF	TRBV24-1	TRBJ2-2
CASSFGLGQVDYEQYF	TRBV28	TRBJ2-7
CSVGGAAFF	TRBV20-1	TRBJ1-1
CASSPWTSGGYEQYF	TRBV11-2	TRBJ2-7
CSVGGDPNYGYTF	TRBV29-1	TRBJ1-2
CASSREQGQAYEQYF	TRBV5-1	TRBJ2-7
CASSLGVSTYEQYF	TRBV6-1	TRBJ2-7
CASSQELGLPSTGELFF	TRBV4-2	TRBJ2-2
CASSGAFGANVLTF	TRBV11-2	TRBJ2-6
CSAPDRGLWGTGELFF	TRBV20-1	TRBJ2-2
CASSPSLGGELFF	TRBV9	TRBJ2-2
CASSGGAADYNEQFF	TRBV9	TRBJ2-1
CASSLFRGYDTEAFF	TRBV7-9	TRBJ1-1
CASSLPGGTADTQYF	TRBV7-9	TRBJ2-3
CASSQGRQGAYEQYF	TRBV4-1	TRBJ2-7
CASSFGGGKNIQYF	TRBV5-6	TRBJ2-4
CATSSPGVVEDTQYF	TRBV15	TRBJ2-3
CASSLSWVPNEQFF	TRBV5-6	TRBJ2-1
CASSLLGFSNTEAFF	TRBV7-2	TRBJ1-1
CASSEGISGGNEQFF	TRBV6-4	TRBJ2-1
CSVEEGTGLEEQYF	TRBV29-1	TRBJ2-7
CAISERLGTDTQYF	TRBV10-3	TRBJ2-3
CAWSGQVTYEQYF	TRBV30	TRBJ2-7
CASSPPVGQGFNIQYF	TRBV18	TRBJ2-4
CASSVSGSYNEQFF	TRBV9	TRBJ2-1
CASSGVKWADTQYF	TRBV5-6	TRBJ2-3
CASSPLDRNNYGYTF	TRBV21-1	TRBJ1-2
CASSFNSGGALEQFF	TRBV7-9	TRBJ2-1